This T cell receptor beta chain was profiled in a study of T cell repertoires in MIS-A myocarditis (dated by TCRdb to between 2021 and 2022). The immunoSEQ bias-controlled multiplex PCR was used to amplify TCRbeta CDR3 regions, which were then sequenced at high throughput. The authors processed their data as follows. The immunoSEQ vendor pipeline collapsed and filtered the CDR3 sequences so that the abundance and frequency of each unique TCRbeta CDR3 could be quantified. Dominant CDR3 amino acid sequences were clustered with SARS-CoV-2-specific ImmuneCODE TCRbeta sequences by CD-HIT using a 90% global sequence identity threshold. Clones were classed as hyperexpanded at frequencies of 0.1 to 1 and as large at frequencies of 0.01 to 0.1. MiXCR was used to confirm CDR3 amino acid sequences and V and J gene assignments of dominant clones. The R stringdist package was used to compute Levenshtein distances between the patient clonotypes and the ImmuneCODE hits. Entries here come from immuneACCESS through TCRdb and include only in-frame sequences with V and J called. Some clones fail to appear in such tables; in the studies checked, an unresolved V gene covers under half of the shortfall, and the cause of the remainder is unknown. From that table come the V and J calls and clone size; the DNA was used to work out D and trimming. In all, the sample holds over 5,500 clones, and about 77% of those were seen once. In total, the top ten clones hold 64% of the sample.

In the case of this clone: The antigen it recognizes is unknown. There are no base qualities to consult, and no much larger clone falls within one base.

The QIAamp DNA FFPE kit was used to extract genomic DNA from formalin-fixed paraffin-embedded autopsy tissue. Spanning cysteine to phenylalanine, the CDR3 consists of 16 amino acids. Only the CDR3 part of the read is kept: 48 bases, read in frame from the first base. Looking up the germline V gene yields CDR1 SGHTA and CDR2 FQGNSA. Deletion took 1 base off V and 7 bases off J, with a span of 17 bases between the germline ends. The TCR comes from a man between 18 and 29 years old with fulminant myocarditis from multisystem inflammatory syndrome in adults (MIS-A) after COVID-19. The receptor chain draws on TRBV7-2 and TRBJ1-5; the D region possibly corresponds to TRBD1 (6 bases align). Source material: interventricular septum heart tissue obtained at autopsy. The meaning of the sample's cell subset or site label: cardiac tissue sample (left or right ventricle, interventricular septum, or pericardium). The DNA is TGTGCCAGCAGCTTAGTAAGCCCGGGACAAGGGCAGCCCCAGCATTTT. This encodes CASSLVSPGQGQPQHF.